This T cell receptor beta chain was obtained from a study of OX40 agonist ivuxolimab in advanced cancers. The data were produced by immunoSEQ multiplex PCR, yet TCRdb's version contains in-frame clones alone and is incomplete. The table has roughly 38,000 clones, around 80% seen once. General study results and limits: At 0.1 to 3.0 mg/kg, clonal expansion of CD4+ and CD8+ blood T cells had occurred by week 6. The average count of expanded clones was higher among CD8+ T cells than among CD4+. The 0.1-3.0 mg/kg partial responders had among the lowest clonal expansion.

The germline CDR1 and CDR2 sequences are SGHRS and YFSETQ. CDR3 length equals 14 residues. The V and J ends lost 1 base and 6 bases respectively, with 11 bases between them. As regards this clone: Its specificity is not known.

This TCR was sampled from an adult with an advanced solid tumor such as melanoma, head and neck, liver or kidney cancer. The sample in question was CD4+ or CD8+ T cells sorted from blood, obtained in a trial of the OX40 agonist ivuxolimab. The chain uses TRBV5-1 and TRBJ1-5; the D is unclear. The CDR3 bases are TGCGCCAGCAGCTTGATGCTCGGGGTTCAGCCCCAGCATTTT. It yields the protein CASSLMLGVQPQHF.